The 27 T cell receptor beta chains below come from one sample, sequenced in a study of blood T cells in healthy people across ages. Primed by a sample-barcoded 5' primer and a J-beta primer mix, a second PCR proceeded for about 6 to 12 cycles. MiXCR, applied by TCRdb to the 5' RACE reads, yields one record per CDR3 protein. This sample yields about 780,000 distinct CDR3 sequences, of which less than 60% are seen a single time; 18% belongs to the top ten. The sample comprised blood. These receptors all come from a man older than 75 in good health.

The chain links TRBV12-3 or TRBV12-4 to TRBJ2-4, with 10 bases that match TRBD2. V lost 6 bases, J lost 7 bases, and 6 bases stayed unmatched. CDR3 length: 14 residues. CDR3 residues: CASRLAGIWNIQYF. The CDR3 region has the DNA TGTGCCAGCAGACTAGCGGGGATCTGGAACATTCAGTACTTC.

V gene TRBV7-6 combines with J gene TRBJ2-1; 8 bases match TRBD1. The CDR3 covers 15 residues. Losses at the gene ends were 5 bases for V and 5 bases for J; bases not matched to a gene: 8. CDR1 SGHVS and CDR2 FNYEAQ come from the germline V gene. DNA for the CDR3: TGTGCCAGCAGCGCACGGACAGGGCTACACAATGAGCAGTTCTTC. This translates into CASSARTGLHNEQFF.

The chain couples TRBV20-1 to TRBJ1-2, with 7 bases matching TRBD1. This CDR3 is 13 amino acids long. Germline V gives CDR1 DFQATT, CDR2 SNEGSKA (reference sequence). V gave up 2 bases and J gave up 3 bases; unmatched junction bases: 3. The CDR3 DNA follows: TGCAGTGCTAGAAGGGGGCTTGACTATGGCTACACCTTC. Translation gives CSARRGLDYGYTF.

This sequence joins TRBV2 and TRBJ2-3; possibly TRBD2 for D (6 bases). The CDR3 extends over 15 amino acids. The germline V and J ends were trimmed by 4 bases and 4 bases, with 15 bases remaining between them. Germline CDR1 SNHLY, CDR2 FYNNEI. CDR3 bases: TGTGCCAGCAGTGCGGCTAACGGGGGTGCAGATACGCAGTATTTT. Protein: CASSAANGGADTQYF.

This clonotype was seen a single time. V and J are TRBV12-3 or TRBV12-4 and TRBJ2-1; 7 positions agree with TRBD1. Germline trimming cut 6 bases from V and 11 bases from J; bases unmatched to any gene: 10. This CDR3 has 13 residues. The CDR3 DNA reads TGTGCCAGCAGATCCCAGGGGGACCGTAAGCAGTTCTTC. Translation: CASRSQGDRKQFF.

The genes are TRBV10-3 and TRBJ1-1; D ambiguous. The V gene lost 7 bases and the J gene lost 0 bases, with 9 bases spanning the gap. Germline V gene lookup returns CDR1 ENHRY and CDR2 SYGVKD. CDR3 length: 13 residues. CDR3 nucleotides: TGTGCCATCAAAGAAAGGGTGAACACTGAAGCTTTCTTT. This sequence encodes CAIKERVNTEAFF.

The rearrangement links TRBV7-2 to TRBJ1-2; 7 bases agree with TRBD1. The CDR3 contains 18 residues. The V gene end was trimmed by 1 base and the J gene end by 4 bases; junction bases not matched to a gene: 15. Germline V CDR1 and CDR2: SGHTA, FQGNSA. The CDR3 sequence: CASSLGPPGQTPFYGYTF. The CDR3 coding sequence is TGTGCCAGCAGCTTAGGTCCCCCGGGACAGACCCCTTTCTATGGCTACACCTTC.

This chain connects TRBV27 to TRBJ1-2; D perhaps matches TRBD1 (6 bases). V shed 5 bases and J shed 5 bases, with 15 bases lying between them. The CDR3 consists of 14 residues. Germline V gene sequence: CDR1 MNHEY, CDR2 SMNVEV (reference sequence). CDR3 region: CASSRSGVGYGYTF. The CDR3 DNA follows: TGTGCCAGCAGTCGGTCAGGGGTGGGGTATGGCTACACCTTC.

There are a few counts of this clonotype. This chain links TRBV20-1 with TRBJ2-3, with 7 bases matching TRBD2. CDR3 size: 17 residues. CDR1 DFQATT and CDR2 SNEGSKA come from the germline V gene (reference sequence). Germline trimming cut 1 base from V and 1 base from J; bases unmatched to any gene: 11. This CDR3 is CSARGGGSLPRTDTQYF. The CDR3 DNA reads TGCAGTGCTAGAGGGGGAGGGAGCCTTCCCCGCACAGATACGCAGTATTTT.

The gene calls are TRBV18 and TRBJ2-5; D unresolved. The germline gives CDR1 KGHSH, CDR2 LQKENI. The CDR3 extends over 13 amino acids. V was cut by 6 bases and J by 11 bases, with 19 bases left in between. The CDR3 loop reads CASSLSGNDGQYF. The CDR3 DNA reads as TGTGCCAGCTCTCTAAGTGGGAATGATGGGCAGTACTTC.

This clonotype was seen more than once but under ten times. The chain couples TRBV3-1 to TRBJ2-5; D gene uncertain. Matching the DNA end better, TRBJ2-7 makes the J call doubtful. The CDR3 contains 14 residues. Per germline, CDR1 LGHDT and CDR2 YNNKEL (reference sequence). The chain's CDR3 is CASSQASLGHEQYF. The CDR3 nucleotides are TGTGCCAGCAGCCAGGCAAGTCTTGGGCACGAGCAGTACTTC.

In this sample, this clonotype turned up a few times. CDR3 sequence reads: CASSFQTGVNEKLFF. CDR3 DNA: TGTGCCAGCAGTTTTCAAACAGGGGTTAATGAAAAACTGTTTTTT. The chain joins TRBV28 to TRBJ1-4; TRBD1 aligns across 7 bases. Germline V gives CDR1 MDHEN, CDR2 SYDVKM. The CDR3 is 15 amino acids. With V trimmed by 3 bases and J by 4 bases, 5 bases remained unmatched. Variable domain in full (rest from reference TRBV28 and TRBJ1-4): DVKVTQSSRYLVKRTGEKVFLECVQDMDHENMFWYRQDPGLGLRLIYFSYDVKMKEKGDIPEGYSVSREKKERFSLILESASTNQTSMYLCASSFQTGVNEKLFFGSGTQLSVL.

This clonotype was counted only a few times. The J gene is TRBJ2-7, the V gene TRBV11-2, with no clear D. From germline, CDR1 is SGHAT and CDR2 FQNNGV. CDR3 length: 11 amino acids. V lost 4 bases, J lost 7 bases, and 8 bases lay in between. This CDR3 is CASSSKGEQYF. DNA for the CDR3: TGTGCCAGCAGCTCTAAGGGTGAGCAGTACTTC.

Here the CDR3 reads CSVGWGSSYNEQFF. The CDR3 DNA follows: TGCAGCGTTGGTTGGGGTAGCTCCTACAATGAGCAGTTCTTC. The chain is built from TRBV29-1 and TRBJ2-1; D uncertain. Germline CDR1 is SQVTM and CDR2 is ANQGSEA. The CDR3 has 14 amino acids. Trimming took off 4 bases at V and 0 bases at J, with 10 bases between the two ends.

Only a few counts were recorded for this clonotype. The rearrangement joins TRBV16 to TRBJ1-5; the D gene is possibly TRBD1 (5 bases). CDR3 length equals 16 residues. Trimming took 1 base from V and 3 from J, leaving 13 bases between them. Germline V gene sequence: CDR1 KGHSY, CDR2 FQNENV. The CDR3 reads CASSQLGRGDNQPQHF. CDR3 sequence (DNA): TGTGCCAGCAGCCAATTGGGTAGGGGAGACAATCAGCCCCAGCATTTT.

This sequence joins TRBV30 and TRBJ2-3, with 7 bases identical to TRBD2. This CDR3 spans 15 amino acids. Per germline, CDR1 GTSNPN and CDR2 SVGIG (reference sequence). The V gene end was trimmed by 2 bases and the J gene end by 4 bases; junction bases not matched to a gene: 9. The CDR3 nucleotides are TGTGCCTGGAGTCGGAGCGGGGATGTGGCAGATACGCAGTATTTT. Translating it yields CAWSRSGDVADTQYF.

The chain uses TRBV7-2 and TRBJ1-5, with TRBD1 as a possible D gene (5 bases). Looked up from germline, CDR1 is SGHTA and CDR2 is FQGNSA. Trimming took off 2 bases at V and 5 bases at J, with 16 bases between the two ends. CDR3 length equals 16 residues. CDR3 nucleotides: TGTGCCAGCAGCTTATCTGCAGGGATAGGGTATCAGCCCCAGCATTTT. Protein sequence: CASSLSAGIGYQPQHF.

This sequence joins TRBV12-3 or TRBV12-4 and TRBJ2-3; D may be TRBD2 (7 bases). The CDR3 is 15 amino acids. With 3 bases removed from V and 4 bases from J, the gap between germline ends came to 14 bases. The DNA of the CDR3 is TGTGCCAGCAGTTTCGGAGGGGGGGCCGCAGATACGCAGTATTTT. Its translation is CASSFGGGAADTQYF.

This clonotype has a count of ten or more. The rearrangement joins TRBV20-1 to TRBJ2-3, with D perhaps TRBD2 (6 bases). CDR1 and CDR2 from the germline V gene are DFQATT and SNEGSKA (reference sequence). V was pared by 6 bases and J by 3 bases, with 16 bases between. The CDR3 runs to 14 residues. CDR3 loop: CSAKGLWATDTQYF. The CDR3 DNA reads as TGCAGTGCAAAGGGACTCTGGGCGACAGATACGCAGTATTTT.

CDR3 residues: CASSARVLTSTDTQYF. DNA for the CDR3: TGTGCCAGCAGCGCCCGGGTCCTTACTAGCACAGATACGCAGTATTTT. The J gene is TRBJ2-3, the V gene TRBV7-9; D remains unclear. The CDR3 length is 16 residues. V lost 5 bases and J lost 0, with 15 bases in between. From germline, CDR1 is SEHNR and CDR2 FQNEAQ (reference sequence).

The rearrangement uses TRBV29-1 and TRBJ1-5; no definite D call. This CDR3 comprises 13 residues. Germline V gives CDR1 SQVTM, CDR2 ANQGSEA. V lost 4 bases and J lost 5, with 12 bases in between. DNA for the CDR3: TGCAGCGTTGGGGGAGGGCGGGATCAGCCCCAGCATTTT. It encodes CSVGGGRDQPQHF.

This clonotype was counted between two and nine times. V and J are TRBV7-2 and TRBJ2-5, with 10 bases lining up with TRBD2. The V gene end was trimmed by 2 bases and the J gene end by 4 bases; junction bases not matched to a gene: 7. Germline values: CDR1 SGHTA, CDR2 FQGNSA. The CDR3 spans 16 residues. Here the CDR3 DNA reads TGTGCCAGCAGCTTACGCCTCTTAGCGGGAGGAGAGACCCAGTACTTC. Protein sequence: CASSLRLLAGGETQYF.

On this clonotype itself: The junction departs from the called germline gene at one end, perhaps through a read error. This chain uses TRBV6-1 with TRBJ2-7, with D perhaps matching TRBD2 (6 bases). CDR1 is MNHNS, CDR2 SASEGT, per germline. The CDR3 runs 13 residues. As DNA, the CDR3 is TGTGCCAGCAGAGAGGGACTGTCCTACGGGCAGTACTTC. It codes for CASREGLSYGQYF.

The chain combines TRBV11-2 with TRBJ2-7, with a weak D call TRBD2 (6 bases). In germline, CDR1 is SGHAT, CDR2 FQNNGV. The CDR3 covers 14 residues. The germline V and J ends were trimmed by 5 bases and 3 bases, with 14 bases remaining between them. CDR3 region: CASSPQPTSYEQYF. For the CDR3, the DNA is TGTGCCAGCAGCCCCCAACCGACTAGCTACGAGCAGTACTTC.

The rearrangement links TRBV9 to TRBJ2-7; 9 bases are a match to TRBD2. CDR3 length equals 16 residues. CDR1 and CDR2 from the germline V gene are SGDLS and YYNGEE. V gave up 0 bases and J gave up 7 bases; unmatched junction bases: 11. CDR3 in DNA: TGTGCCAGCAGCGTAGGGTCTAGCGGGACGAGGGGTGAGCAGTACTTC. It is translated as CASSVGSSGTRGEQYF.

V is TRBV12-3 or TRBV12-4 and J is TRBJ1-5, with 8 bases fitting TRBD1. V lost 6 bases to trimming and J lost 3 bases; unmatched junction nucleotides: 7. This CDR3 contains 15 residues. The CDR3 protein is CASSLQGASNQPQHF. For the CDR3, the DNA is TGTGCCAGCAGCCTTCAGGGGGCTTCCAATCAGCCCCAGCATTTT.

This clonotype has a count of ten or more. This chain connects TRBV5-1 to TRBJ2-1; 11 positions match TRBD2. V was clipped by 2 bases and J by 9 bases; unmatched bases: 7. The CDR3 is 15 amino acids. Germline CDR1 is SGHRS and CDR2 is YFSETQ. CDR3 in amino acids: CASSFTSGSLGEQFF. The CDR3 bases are TGCGCCAGCAGCTTTACTAGCGGGAGCTTAGGTGAGCAGTTCTTC.